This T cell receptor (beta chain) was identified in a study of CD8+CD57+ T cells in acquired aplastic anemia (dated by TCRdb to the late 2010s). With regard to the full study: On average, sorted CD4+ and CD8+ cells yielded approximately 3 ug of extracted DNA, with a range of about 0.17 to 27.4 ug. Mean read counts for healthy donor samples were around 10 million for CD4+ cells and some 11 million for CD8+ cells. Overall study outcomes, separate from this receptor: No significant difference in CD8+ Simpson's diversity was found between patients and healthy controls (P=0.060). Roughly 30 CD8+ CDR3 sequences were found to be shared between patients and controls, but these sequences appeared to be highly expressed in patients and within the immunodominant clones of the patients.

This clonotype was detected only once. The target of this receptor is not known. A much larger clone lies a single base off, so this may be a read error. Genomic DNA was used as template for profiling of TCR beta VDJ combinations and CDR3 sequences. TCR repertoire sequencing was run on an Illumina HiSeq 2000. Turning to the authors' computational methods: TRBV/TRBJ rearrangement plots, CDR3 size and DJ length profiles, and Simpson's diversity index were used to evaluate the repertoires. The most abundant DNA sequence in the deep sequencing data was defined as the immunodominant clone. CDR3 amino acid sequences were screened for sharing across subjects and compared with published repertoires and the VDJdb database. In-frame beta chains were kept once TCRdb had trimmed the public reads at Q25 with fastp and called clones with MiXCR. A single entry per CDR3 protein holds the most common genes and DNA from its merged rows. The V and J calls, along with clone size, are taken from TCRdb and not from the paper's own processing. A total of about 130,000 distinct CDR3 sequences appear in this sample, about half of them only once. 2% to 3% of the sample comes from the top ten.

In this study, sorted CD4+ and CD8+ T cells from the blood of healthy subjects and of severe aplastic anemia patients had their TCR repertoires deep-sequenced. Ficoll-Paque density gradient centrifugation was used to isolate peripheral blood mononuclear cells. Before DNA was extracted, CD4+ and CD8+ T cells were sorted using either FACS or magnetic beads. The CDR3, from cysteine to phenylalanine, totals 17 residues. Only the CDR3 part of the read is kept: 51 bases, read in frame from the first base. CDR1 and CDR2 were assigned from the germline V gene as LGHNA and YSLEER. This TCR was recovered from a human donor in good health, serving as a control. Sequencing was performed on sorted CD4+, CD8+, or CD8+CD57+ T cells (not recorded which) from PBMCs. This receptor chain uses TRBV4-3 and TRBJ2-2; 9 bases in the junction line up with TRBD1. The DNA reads TGCACCAGCAGCCAAGCGCCGACAGGGGGAGGCACCGGGGAGCTGTTTTTT. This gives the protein CTSSQAPTGGGTGELFF.